This is a list of T cell receptor beta chains from one sample in a study of graft-versus-host responses after intestinal transplantation. TCRdb's copy holds only in-frame clones and misses some; the assay was immunoSEQ multiplex PCR. Among about 100,000 clones listed, 80% to 90% were seen once. No antigen has been identified for these receptors. Sample: unstimulated CD4+ T cells sorted from spleen or lymph node cells, taken before transplant. The receptor set was obtained from a human donor who was the organ donor for an intestinal transplant. Each CDR3 is given with its conserved first and last residue. D genes are given only for firm matches. Clone size appears in some rows only: once, few, many, or a class for an expanded clone.

V gene	clone size	J gene	D gene	CDR3 protein	CDR3 DNA
TRBV4-2	.	TRBJ1-2	.	CASSQGNPGSGSYTF	TGTGCCAGCAGCCAAGGTAATCCGGGATCCGGGAGCTACACCTTC
TRBV6-6	few	TRBJ1-2	.	CASRVGDYGYTF	TGTGCCAGCCGGGTCGGAGACTATGGCTACACCTTC
TRBV9	.	TRBJ2-6	.	CASSVELTSASGANVLTF	TGTGCCAGCAGCGTAGAACTCACTTCCGCTTCTGGGGCCAACGTCCTGACTTTC
TRBV27	.	TRBJ1-1	TRBD1	CAIPKVPGQGAPNTEAFF	TGTGCCATCCCGAAGGTACCGGGACAGGGGGCTCCGAACACTGAAGCTTTCTTT
TRBV7-9	.	TRBJ1-2	TRBD1	CASRWDRDGYTF	TGTGCCAGCAGATGGGACAGGGATGGCTACACCTTC
TRBV6-5	.	TRBJ1-4	.	CASSYLQGPDNEKLFF	TGTGCCAGCAGTTACCTCCAGGGGCCGGATAATGAAAAACTGTTTTTT
TRBV5-4	few	TRBJ2-3	TRBD2	CASSLGVAGVRDTQYF	TGTGCCAGCAGCTTGGGGGTAGCGGGTGTACGAGATACGCAGTATTTT
TRBV18	.	TRBJ1-1	TRBD1	CASSPRDRALMNTEAFF	TGTGCCAGCTCACCCAGGGACAGGGCCCTAATGAACACTGAAGCTTTCTTT
TRBV19	.	TRBJ1-4	.	CASSISWTAATNEKLFF	TGTGCCAGTAGTATTTCTTGGACGGCTGCAACTAATGAAAAACTGTTTTTT
TRBV5-1	.	TRBJ1-3	TRBD1	CASRPQGALRNTIYF	TGCGCCAGCAGGCCTCAGGGGGCGCTTAGAAACACCATATATTTT
TRBV7-6	.	TRBJ2-7	TRBD2	CASSLGRGASYEQYF	TGTGCCAGCAGCTTAGGGCGGGGGGCCTCATACGAGCAGTACTTC
TRBV5-5	.	TRBJ1-6	TRBD1	CASRTQGQGASPLHF	TGTGCCAGCAGAACCCAGGGACAGGGGGCTTCACCCCTCCACTTT
TRBV6-1	.	TRBJ2-7	TRBD2	CASSPLTSGFYEQYF	TGTGCCAGCAGTCCTTTGACTAGCGGGTTCTACGAGCAGTACTTC
TRBV18	.	TRBJ2-5	TRBD2	CASSRQRGGGETQYF	TGTGCCAGCTCACGCCAGCGGGGGGGCGGAGAGACCCAGTACTTC
TRBV18	once	TRBJ1-1	TRBD1	CASSKQGAHTEAFF	TGTGCCAGCTCAAAACAGGGGGCGCACACTGAAGCTTTCTTT
TRBV14	.	TRBJ1-3	.	CASSRPGRGRNTIYF	TGTGCCAGCAGCAGACCGGGCCGGGGGCGAAACACCATATATTTT
TRBV1	.	TRBJ1-2	.	CTSSLEGDGREYYGYTF	TGCACCAGCAGCCTAGAAGGAGACGGGCGCGAGTACTATGGCTACACCTTC
TRBV19	once	TRBJ2-5	TRBD1	CASSIKGQQETQYF	TGTGCCAGTAGTATCAAGGGACAGCAAGAGACCCAGTACTTC
TRBV10-1	few	TRBJ1-1	.	CASRDSLNTEAFF	TGCGCCAGCAGGGACAGCCTTAACACTGAAGCTTTCTTT
TRBV6-5	.	TRBJ2-7	.	CASSVTAYEQYF	TGTGCCAGCAGTGTGACAGCCTACGAGCAGTACTTC
TRBV6-1	few	TRBJ1-1	.	CASSDQGHTNTEAFF	TGTGCCAGCAGTGACCAAGGACATACCAACACTGAAGCTTTCTTT
TRBV7-8	.	TRBJ2-3	TRBD2	CASSFSLAGLSTDTQYF	TGTGCCAGCAGCTTCTCACTAGCGGGACTTAGCACAGATACGCAGTATTTT
TRBV7-9	.	TRBJ1-6	TRBD1	CASSYLTGEGSPLHF	TGTGCCAGCAGCTACCTAACAGGGGAGGGGTCACCCCTCCACTTT
TRBV18	few	TRBJ2-7	.	CASSPGLSYEQYF	TGTGCCAGCTCACCGGGTCTCTCCTACGAGCAGTACTTC
TRBV6-5	.	TRBJ1-1	TRBD1	CASRGTGQTFGEAFF	TGTGCCAGCAGGGGGACAGGGCAAACCTTCGGTGAAGCTTTCTTT
TRBV27	few	TRBJ1-3	.	CASSPNGLSGNTIYF	TGTGCCAGCAGTCCAAATGGCCTAAGCGGAAACACCATATATTTT
TRBV14	.	TRBJ2-3	.	CASRRNTGSTDTQYF	TGTGCCAGCAGGCGAAACACAGGGAGCACAGATACGCAGTATTTT
TRBV7-3	.	TRBJ2-5	.	CASSTDSGTQYF	TGTGCCAGCAGCACCGACAGTGGGACCCAGTACTTC
TRBV11-2	.	TRBJ2-7	TRBD1	CASSSFSGQGSYEQYF	TGTGCCAGCAGCTCTTTTTCGGGACAGGGATCCTACGAGCAGTACTTC
TRBV18	.	TRBJ2-7	.	CASSSEQAYEQYF	TGTGCCAGCTCATCGGAGCAGGCCTACGAGCAGTACTTC
TRBV7-3	.	TRBJ2-2	.	CASGFAGSTGELFF	TGTGCCAGCGGCTTTGCGGGAAGCACCGGGGAGCTGTTTTTT
TRBV6-1	.	TRBJ1-2	.	CASSEFDYGYTF	TGTGCCAGCAGTGAATTTGATTATGGCTACACCTTC
TRBV5-1	once	TRBJ1-1	TRBD1	CASSLEGRGTGTEAFF	TGCGCCAGCAGCTTGGAGGGCAGGGGGACGGGCACTGAAGCTTTCTTT
TRBV29-1	.	TRBJ1-2	.	CSVGKMLFGDGYTF	TGCAGCGTTGGAAAGATGTTGTTCGGGGATGGCTACACCTTC
TRBV30	.	TRBJ1-6	.	CAWTIGRYLHF	TGTGCCTGGACAATAGGCCGATACCTCCACTTT
TRBV11-1	.	TRBJ2-2	.	CASSLVRGNTGELFF	TGTGCCAGCAGCTTAGTTCGGGGGAACACCGGGGAGCTGTTTTTT
TRBV5-6	.	TRBJ2-5	TRBD2	CASSPGLARETQYF	TGTGCCAGCAGCCCGGGACTAGCTAGAGAGACCCAGTACTTC
TRBV18	.	TRBJ1-2	.	CASSVGQSYGYTF	TGTGCCAGCTCTGTAGGACAGAGCTATGGCTACACCTTC
TRBV6-1	once	TRBJ2-5	TRBD1	CASSLQGALETQYF	TGTGCCAGCAGTCTACAGGGGGCCCTGGAGACCCAGTACTTC